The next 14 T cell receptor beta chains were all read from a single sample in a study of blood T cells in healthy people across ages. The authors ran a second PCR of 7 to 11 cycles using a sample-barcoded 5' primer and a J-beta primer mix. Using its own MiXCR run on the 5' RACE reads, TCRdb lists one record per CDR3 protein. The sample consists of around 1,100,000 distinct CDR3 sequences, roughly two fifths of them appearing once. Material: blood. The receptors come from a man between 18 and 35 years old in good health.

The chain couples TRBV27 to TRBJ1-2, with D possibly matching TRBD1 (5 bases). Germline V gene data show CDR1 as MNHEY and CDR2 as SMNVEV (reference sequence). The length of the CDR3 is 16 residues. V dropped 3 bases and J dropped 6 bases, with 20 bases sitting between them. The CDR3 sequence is CASSFRSGGDLNGYTF. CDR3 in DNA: TGTGCCAGCAGTTTTAGGTCTGGCGGGGACCTCAATGGCTACACCTTC.

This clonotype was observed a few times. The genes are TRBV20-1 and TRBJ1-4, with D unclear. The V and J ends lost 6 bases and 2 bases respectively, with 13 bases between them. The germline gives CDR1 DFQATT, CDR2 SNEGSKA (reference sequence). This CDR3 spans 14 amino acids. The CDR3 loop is CSALTGITNEKLFF. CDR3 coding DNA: TGCAGTGCCTTAACTGGGATCACTAATGAAAAACTGTTTTTT.

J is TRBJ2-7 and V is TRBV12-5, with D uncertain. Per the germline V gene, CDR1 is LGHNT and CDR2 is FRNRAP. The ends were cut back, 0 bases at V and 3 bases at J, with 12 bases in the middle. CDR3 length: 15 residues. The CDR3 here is CASGLVVRWSYEQYF. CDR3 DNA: TGTGCTAGTGGTTTGGTAGTACGGTGGAGCTACGAGCAGTACTTC. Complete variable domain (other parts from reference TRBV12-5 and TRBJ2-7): DARVTQTPRHKVTEMGQEVTMRCQPILGHNTVFWYRQTMMQGLELLAYFRNRAPLDDSGMPKDRFSAEMPDATLATLKIQPSEPRDSAVYFCASGLVVRWSYEQYFGPGTRLTVT.

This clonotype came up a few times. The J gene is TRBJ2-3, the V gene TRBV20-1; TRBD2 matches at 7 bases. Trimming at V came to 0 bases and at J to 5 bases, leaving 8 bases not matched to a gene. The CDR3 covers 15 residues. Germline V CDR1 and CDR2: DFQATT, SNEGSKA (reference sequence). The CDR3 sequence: CSARDGSGERDTQYF. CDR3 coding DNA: TGCAGTGCTAGAGATGGAAGCGGGGAAAGAGATACGCAGTATTTT.

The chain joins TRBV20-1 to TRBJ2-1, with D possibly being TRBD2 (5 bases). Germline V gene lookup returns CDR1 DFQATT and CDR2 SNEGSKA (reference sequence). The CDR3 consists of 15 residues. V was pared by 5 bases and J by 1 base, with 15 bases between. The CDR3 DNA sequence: TGCAGTGCTTGGGCCCCGGGGTCTTCCTACAATGAGCAGTTCTTC. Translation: CSAWAPGSSYNEQFF.

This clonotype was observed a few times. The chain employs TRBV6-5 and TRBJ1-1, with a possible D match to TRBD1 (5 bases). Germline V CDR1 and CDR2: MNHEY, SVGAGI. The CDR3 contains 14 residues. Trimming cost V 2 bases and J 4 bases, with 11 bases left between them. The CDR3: CASSYPGESTEAFF. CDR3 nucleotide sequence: TGTGCCAGCAGTTACCCGGGGGAGAGCACTGAAGCTTTCTTT.

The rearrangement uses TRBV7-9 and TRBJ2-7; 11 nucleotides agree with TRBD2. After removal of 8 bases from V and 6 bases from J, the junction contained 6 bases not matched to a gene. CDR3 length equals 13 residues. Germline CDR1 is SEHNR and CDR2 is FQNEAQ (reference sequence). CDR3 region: CASGRLAGSEQYF. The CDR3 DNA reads TGTGCCAGCGGGCGACTAGCGGGGAGCGAGCAGTACTTC.

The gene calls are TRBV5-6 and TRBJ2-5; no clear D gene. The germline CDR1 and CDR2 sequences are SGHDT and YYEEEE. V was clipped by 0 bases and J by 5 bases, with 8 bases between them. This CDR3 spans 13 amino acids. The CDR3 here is CASSLEFSETQYF. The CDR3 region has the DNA TGTGCCAGCAGCTTGGAGTTTTCGGAGACCCAGTACTTC.

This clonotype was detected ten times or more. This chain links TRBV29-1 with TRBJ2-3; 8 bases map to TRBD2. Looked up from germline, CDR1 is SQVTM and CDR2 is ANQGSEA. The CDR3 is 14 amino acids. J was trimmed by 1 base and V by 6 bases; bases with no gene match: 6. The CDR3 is CSVTDSGGTDTQYF. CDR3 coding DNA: TGCAGCGTGACCGATAGCGGGGGCACAGATACGCAGTATTTT.

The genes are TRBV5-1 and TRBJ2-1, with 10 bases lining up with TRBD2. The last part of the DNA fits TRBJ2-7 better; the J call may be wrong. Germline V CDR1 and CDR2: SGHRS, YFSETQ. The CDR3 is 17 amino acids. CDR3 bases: TGCGCCAGCAGCTCCGGACTAGCGGACAAGTTCTACAATGAGCAGTACTTC. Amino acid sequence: CASSSGLADKFYNEQYF.

The CDR3 sequence is CASLGARRETQYF. Written as DNA, the CDR3 is TGTGCCAGTTTGGGGGCCCGGCGAGAGACCCAGTACTTC. The genes are TRBV19 and TRBJ2-7; tentatively, D is TRBD1 (6 bases). The J call may be incorrect, as the DNA end agrees better with TRBJ2-5. From germline, CDR1 is LNHDA and CDR2 SQIVND (reference sequence). The CDR3 has 13 amino acids.

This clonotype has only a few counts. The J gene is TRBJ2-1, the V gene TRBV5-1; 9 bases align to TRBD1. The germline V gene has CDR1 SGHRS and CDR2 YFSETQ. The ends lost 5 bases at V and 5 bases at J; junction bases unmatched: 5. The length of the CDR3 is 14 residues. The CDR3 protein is CASSTGGSDNEQFF. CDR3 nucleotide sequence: TGCGCCAGCAGTACAGGGGGCAGTGACAATGAGCAGTTCTTC.

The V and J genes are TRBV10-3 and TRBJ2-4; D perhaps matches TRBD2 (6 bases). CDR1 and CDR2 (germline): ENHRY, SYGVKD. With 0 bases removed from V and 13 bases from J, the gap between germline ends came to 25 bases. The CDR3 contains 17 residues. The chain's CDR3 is CAISESRREATYNEQYF. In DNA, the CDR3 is TGTGCCATCAGTGAGTCAAGAAGGGAGGCAACCTACAATGAGCAGTACTTC.

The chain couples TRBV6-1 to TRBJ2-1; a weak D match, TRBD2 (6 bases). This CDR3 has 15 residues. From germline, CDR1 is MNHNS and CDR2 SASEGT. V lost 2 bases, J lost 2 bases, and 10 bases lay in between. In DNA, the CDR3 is TGTGCCAGCAGTGAACCGGGAGTTACCTACAATGAGCAGTTCTTC. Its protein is CASSEPGVTYNEQFF.